This paragraph reports one T cell receptor (beta chain). This clonotype was observed a handful of times. Its binding antigen is unknown. Base qualities are not at hand, and no much larger clone is one base apart. Amplification of TCR beta CDR3 regions was carried out from RNA transcripts. A first-round RT-PCR of the TCR CDR3 used the HTBI primer set with the Qiagen OneStep RT-PCR kit. Libraries were constructed in a second round of multiplex PCR, after which size selection and purification were carried out. Libraries were sequenced paired-end with 100 bp reads on an Illumina HiSeq2000. In the authors' own workflow: SOAPnuke was used to process the raw data, removing reads that contained adapters or uncalled bases, had a mean Phred below 15, or lacked an exact match to the constant primer or identifier. COPE v1.2.5 was used to merge high-quality paired reads, and clonotypes were defined as unique nucleotide sequences. MiTCR v1.1 was used to align the clonotypes against IMGT TRBV, TRBD and TRBJ reference segments. The analysis included only V-J combinations with a frequency above 0.0001, which together covered approximately 99% of the repertoires. The TCS score was defined as F50 (clonal expansion) divided by E x V (chaos), with BLOSUM62-based TCRdist calculated between CDR3 peptides within each V-J. Welch's t-statistics and random forest reduced 500 to 550 V-J features to roughly 13, which were used in a naive Bayes classifier (R e1071). The raw public reads went through TCRdb reprocessing: fastp at Q25, MiXCR clone calling, in-frame beta chains kept. A single entry per CDR3 protein holds the most common genes and DNA from its merged rows. The V and J calls were not made by the authors but by TCRdb's processing. This sample gives hundreds of thousands of distinct CDR3 sequences in total; around 15% of them show up just once. 3% to 4% of the sample comes from the top ten.

This entry comes from a study of T cells in Graves' hyperthyroidism and ophthalmopathy (dated by TCRdb to about 2019). Describing the broader study: Peripheral blood samples were taken at the time of initial diagnosis, prior to any treatment. TCR V-J signatures able to tell the groups apart were searched for in a discovery cohort of 90 to 100 patients, of whom under 45 had Graves' ophthalmopathy and about 55 had stable Graves' hyperthyroidism. An independent validation cohort of about 20 hyperthyroidism patients and 17 patients who later progressed to ophthalmopathy tested prospective prediction of ophthalmopathy. The roughly 94 discovery patients were randomly divided into training and test sets at a 7:3 ratio. The study also compared thyroid tissue and blood T-cell repertoires from a handful of Graves' hyperthyroidism patients. After blood sampling, hyperthyroidism patients were treated with methimazole at a starting dose of 30 mg daily, and ophthalmopathy patients were treated with high-dose intravenous methylprednisolone. TCR Vbeta CDR3 sequencing of 120 to 150 peripheral blood samples (over 40 ophthalmopathy, 70 to 85 hyperthyroidism and approximately 17 progressor patients) is reported in the paper.

Stable Graves' hyperthyroidism was defined as no progression to ophthalmopathy during 18 months of follow-up. Hyperthyroidism patients were aged 18 to 65 years and newly diagnosed, with disease duration of less than 2 months. The study excluded patients with uncontrolled infections, other autoimmune diseases, pregnancy or lactation. Diagnoses were based on clinical symptoms, serum thyroxine and TRAb, thyroid ultrasound and orbital computed tomography. PBMCs were separated from around 9.1 ml of fresh peripheral blood using Ficoll-Paque density gradient centrifugation. Total RNA was extracted using Trizol reagent, and RNA quality was assessed on an Agilent 2100 Bioanalyzer. Points the paper makes about the study in general: In validation, progression to ophthalmopathy was predicted by the model with roughly 69% sensitivity and 72.22% specificity, a median of approximately 7.1 months before onset. Most expanded thyroid clonotypes (frequency above 0.001) were also detected in blood, a finding suggesting that blood repertoires may reflect thyroid immune responses. A model built on a 13 V-J signature distinguished ophthalmopathy from stable hyperthyroidism, reaching around 90% sensitivity and 81.08% specificity in cross-validation and 80%/75% in testing. No statistical method was used to set the sample size in advance, and investigators knew the group allocation.

V has 0 bases trimmed and J has 7 bases trimmed; junction bases matching no gene number 10. The CDR3 covers 17 residues, taking in both the cysteine and the phenylalanine. The DNA shown is the 51-base CDR3, in frame from base 1. CDR1 LGHDT and CDR2 YNNKEL were looked up in the germline V gene (reference sequence). Recombination joined TRBV3-1 with TRBJ2-2; a stretch of 8 junction bases matches TRBD2. The clonotype was recovered from a woman aged 30 to 39 with Graves' hyperthyroidism. Sequencing input: blood. The DNA sequence is given as TGTGCCAGCAGCCAAGAACCCGGGACTAGAGTATACGGGGAGCTGTTTTTT. Translation gives CASSQEPGTRVYGELFF.